Described below is a single T cell receptor (beta chain) sequence and its context. The target antigen is unknown. Every donor provided 9.5 to 10 milliliters of peripheral blood. Primers used in a second PCR of about 7 to 12 cycles were a sample-barcoded 5' primer and a J-beta primer mix. TCRdb used MiXCR to reprocess the 5' RACE reads, holding one entry per CDR3 protein. The sample lists about 1,400,000 distinct CDR3 sequences, approximately 63% seen once, with over 5% in the top ten. The entry originates in a study of blood T cells in healthy people across ages. Study results and caveats: Roughly linear declines in TCR beta diversity per million T cells occurred with age. Both naive CD4+ cell counts and diversity were greater in long-lived donors than in aged donors.

This sequence was found in a man younger than 35 in good health. The sample comprised blood.

The CDR3 sequence: CASSQDSGSLGEQYF. In DNA form, the CDR3 reads TGTGCCAGCAGCCAAGATTCCGGATCCCTCGGAGAGCAGTACTTC. V gene TRBV3-1 combines with J gene TRBJ2-5; D gene uncertain. The V end lost 0 bases, the J end lost 11 bases, and 19 bases lay between the germline ends. There are 15 residues in the CDR3. CDR1 is LGHDT and CDR2 is YNNKEL in the germline V gene (reference sequence).